The rows below give T cell receptor beta chains drawn from one sample of a study of shared clonotypes between healthy human individuals. The protocol was immunoSEQ multiplex PCR, while the TCRdb copy is restricted to in-frame clones and leaves out a portion. The table has 2 million to 2.5 million clones, approximately 93% seen once. The material sequenced was naive CD4+ T cells from PBMCs. The receptors stem from a man younger than 30 in good health. Some clones in this sample may be carry-over from other donors' samples. The CDR3 runs from the conserved cysteine through the conserved F or W. Fields, in order: clone size, V gene, J gene, D gene, CDR3 protein, CDR3 DNA. The D gene is left open where the match is weak. Rows give clone size only sometimes, using once, few, many, or a class for an expanded clone.

abundance: -; v_gene: TRBV11-1; j_gene: TRBJ2-7; d_gene: -; CDR3aa: CASSVTPTGSYEQYF; CDR3nt: TGTGCCAGCAGCGTAACCCCGACGGGTTCTTACGAGCAGTACTTC
abundance: -; v_gene: TRBV29-1; j_gene: TRBJ2-5; d_gene: TRBD2; CDR3aa: CSVGTSGSETQYF; CDR3nt: TGCAGCGTCGGGACTAGCGGGAGTGAGACCCAGTACTTC
abundance: -; v_gene: TRBV27; j_gene: TRBJ1-4; d_gene: -; CDR3aa: CASSRRSREKLFF; CDR3nt: TGTGCCAGCAGTCGTCGATCACGTGAAAAACTGTTTTTT
abundance: -; v_gene: TRBV10-2; j_gene: TRBJ1-5; d_gene: -; CDR3aa: CASTSSGPDQPQHF; CDR3nt: TGCGCCAGCACGTCTTCAGGCCCCGATCAGCCCCAGCATTTT
abundance: -; v_gene: TRBV6-1; j_gene: TRBJ2-1; d_gene: -; CDR3aa: CAGGISGDEQFF; CDR3nt: TGTGCCGGAGGGATATCGGGGGATGAGCAGTTCTTC
abundance: -; v_gene: TRBV7-3; j_gene: TRBJ2-3; d_gene: TRBD1; CDR3aa: CASSPTGTDTQYF; CDR3nt: TGTGCCAGCAGCCCGACAGGGACGGATACGCAGTATTTT
abundance: -; v_gene: TRBV7-2; j_gene: TRBJ1-4; d_gene: -; CDR3aa: CASSLGFTTAVEELFF; CDR3nt: TGTGCCAGCAGCTTAGGCTTTACGACGGCTGTTGAAGAACTGTTTTTT
abundance: -; v_gene: TRBV18; j_gene: TRBJ2-1; d_gene: -; CDR3aa: CASSPTTSYNEQFF; CDR3nt: TGTGCCAGCTCACCTACCACTAGCTACAATGAGCAGTTCTTC
abundance: -; v_gene: TRBV5-1; j_gene: TRBJ2-3; d_gene: -; CDR3aa: CASSRLSGTDTQYF; CDR3nt: TGCGCCAGCAGCAGGCTGTCAGGCACAGATACGCAGTATTTT
abundance: -; v_gene: TRBV4-1; j_gene: TRBJ2-5; d_gene: TRBD1; CDR3aa: CASSHTGTGLETQYF; CDR3nt: TGCGCCAGCAGCCATACCGGGACAGGGCTAGAGACCCAGTACTTC
abundance: -; v_gene: TRBV28; j_gene: TRBJ1-5; d_gene: -; CDR3aa: CASVSRGVYSNQPQHF; CDR3nt: TGTGCCAGTGTAAGTCGGGGCGTGTATAGCAATCAGCCCCAGCATTTT
abundance: -; v_gene: TRBV28; j_gene: TRBJ2-1; d_gene: TRBD2; CDR3aa: CASASGGTSYNEQFF; CDR3nt: TGTGCCAGCGCCTCGGGGGGTACCTCCTACAATGAGCAGTTCTTC
abundance: -; v_gene: TRBV29-1; j_gene: TRBJ2-1; d_gene: -; CDR3aa: CSVLGEAYNEQFF; CDR3nt: TGCAGCGTTTTGGGGGAAGCCTACAATGAGCAGTTCTTC
abundance: -; v_gene: TRBV28; j_gene: TRBJ2-7; d_gene: TRBD1; CDR3aa: CASSEDRGSPYEQYF; CDR3nt: TGTGCCAGCAGCGAAGACAGGGGGAGCCCCTACGAGCAGTACTTC
abundance: -; v_gene: TRBV11-1; j_gene: TRBJ2-1; d_gene: -; CDR3aa: CASSSKWIMYNEQFF; CDR3nt: TGTGCCAGCAGCTCAAAATGGATAATGTACAATGAGCAGTTCTTC
abundance: once; v_gene: TRBV5-4; j_gene: TRBJ2-7; d_gene: -; CDR3aa: CASRPHLDRSYEQYF; CDR3nt: TGTGCCAGCCGCCCACACCTGGATCGGTCCTACGAGCAGTACTTC
abundance: -; v_gene: TRBV7-2; j_gene: TRBJ2-1; d_gene: -; CDR3aa: CASSLGGGGNEQFF; CDR3nt: TGTGCCAGCAGCTTAGGTGGGGGCGGCAATGAGCAGTTCTTC
abundance: -; v_gene: TRBV25-1; j_gene: TRBJ2-3; d_gene: TRBD2; CDR3aa: CASSVSGTSTDTQYF; CDR3nt: TGTGCCAGCAGTGTTAGCGGGACTAGCACAGATACGCAGTATTTT
abundance: -; v_gene: TRBV30; j_gene: TRBJ1-2; d_gene: -; CDR3aa: CAWSESAEIGYTF; CDR3nt: TGTGCCTGGAGTGAATCGGCAGAAATCGGCTACACCTTC
abundance: -; v_gene: TRBV5-1; j_gene: TRBJ2-5; d_gene: -; CDR3aa: CASRTDLQETQYF; CDR3nt: TGCGCCAGCAGAACGGACCTACAAGAGACCCAGTACTTC
abundance: -; v_gene: TRBV7-2; j_gene: TRBJ2-5; d_gene: -; CDR3aa: CASSPRYRGETQYF; CDR3nt: TGTGCCAGCAGCCCGCGTTATCGAGGGGAGACCCAGTACTTC
abundance: -; v_gene: TRBV6-5; j_gene: TRBJ2-3; d_gene: -; CDR3aa: CASSYSTSTDTQYF; CDR3nt: TGTGCCAGCAGTTACTCAACTTCCACAGATACGCAGTATTTT
abundance: once; v_gene: TRBV19; j_gene: TRBJ1-1; d_gene: -; CDR3aa: CASSIGPGLVRNTEAFF; CDR3nt: TGTGCCAGTAGTATAGGGCCGGGACTGGTAAGGAACACTGAAGCTTTCTTT
abundance: -; v_gene: TRBV5-1; j_gene: TRBJ2-3; d_gene: -; CDR3aa: CASSLGGGHPLDTQYF; CDR3nt: TGCGCCAGCAGCCTTGGAGGGGGCCATCCTTTAGATACGCAGTATTTT
abundance: -; v_gene: TRBV20-1; j_gene: TRBJ1-1; d_gene: -; CDR3aa: CSAQMGTEAFF; CDR3nt: TGCAGTGCCCAAATGGGAACTGAAGCTTTCTTT
abundance: -; v_gene: TRBV6-6; j_gene: TRBJ2-7; d_gene: TRBD2; CDR3aa: CASSAGTSGYEQYF; CDR3nt: TGTGCCAGCAGTGCCGGGACTAGCGGCTACGAGCAGTACTTC
abundance: -; v_gene: TRBV5-6; j_gene: TRBJ2-5; d_gene: -; CDR3aa: CASSLIGHQETQYF; CDR3nt: TGTGCCAGCAGCTTGATAGGTCACCAAGAGACCCAGTACTTC
abundance: -; v_gene: TRBV19; j_gene: TRBJ2-2; d_gene: TRBD2; CDR3aa: CASGKTSGYTGELFF; CDR3nt: TGTGCCAGTGGAAAGACTAGCGGATACACCGGGGAGCTGTTTTTT
abundance: -; v_gene: TRBV2; j_gene: TRBJ2-4; d_gene: -; CDR3aa: CASSKDSNIQYF; CDR3nt: TGTGCCAGCAGTAAGGACAGTAACATTCAGTACTTC
abundance: few; v_gene: TRBV28; j_gene: TRBJ1-5; d_gene: -; CDR3aa: CASSYRAQPQHF; CDR3nt: TGTGCCAGCAGTTATCGGGCACAGCCCCAGCATTTT
abundance: -; v_gene: TRBV16; j_gene: TRBJ2-5; d_gene: TRBD2; CDR3aa: CASSQSGLAGDGTQYF; CDR3nt: TGTGCCAGCAGCCAATCGGGACTAGCGGGAGATGGGACCCAGTACTTC
abundance: few; v_gene: TRBV28; j_gene: TRBJ1-5; d_gene: -; CDR3aa: CASSFEDGQPQHF; CDR3nt: TGTGCCAGCAGTTTCGAGGACGGCCAGCCCCAGCATTTT
abundance: -; v_gene: TRBV28; j_gene: TRBJ1-5; d_gene: -; CDR3aa: CASSLSGRHSRNQPQHF; CDR3nt: TGTGCCAGCAGTTTATCGGGTCGCCACAGCCGCAATCAGCCCCAGCATTTT
abundance: -; v_gene: TRBV6-5; j_gene: TRBJ2-3; d_gene: -; CDR3aa: CASSYSLLADTQYF; CDR3nt: TGTGCCAGCAGTTACTCGCTCCTGGCAGATACGCAGTATTTT
abundance: -; v_gene: TRBV9; j_gene: TRBJ2-7; d_gene: -; CDR3aa: CASSAETSTYEQYF; CDR3nt: TGTGCCAGCAGCGCTGAGACTAGTACCTACGAGCAGTACTTC
abundance: -; v_gene: TRBV9; j_gene: TRBJ2-2; d_gene: TRBD2; CDR3aa: CASSPSPGGPPGELFF; CDR3nt: TGTGCCAGCAGCCCTAGCCCGGGAGGGCCCCCCGGGGAGCTGTTTTTT
abundance: -; v_gene: TRBV19; j_gene: TRBJ1-1; d_gene: -; CDR3aa: CASSIPGLNTEAFF; CDR3nt: TGTGCCAGTAGTATCCCGGGGTTGAACACTGAAGCTTTCTTT
abundance: -; v_gene: TRBV5-1; j_gene: TRBJ2-5; d_gene: TRBD2; CDR3aa: CASSLEGGRSETQYF; CDR3nt: TGCGCCAGCAGCTTGGAAGGCGGGAGGTCAGAGACCCAGTACTTC
abundance: -; v_gene: TRBV20-1; j_gene: TRBJ2-5; d_gene: -; CDR3aa: CSASFRETQYF; CDR3nt: TGCAGTGCTAGTTTCCGGGAGACCCAGTACTTC
abundance: -; v_gene: TRBV29-1; j_gene: TRBJ2-3; d_gene: -; CDR3aa: CSVTGRATDTQYF; CDR3nt: TGCAGCGTTACAGGCAGGGCCACAGATACGCAGTATTTT
abundance: -; v_gene: TRBV18; j_gene: TRBJ1-2; d_gene: -; CDR3aa: CASSPAGTGGYTF; CDR3nt: TGTGCCAGCTCACCGGCAGGGACGGGAGGCTACACCTTC
abundance: -; v_gene: TRBV11-3; j_gene: TRBJ1-1; d_gene: TRBD1; CDR3aa: CASSSGQGNTEAFF; CDR3nt: TGTGCCAGCAGCTCCGGACAGGGGAACACTGAAGCTTTCTTT
abundance: -; v_gene: TRBV6-1; j_gene: TRBJ1-3; d_gene: -; CDR3aa: CASSEEVLSGNTIYF; CDR3nt: TGTGCCAGCAGCGAGGAGGTCCTCTCTGGAAACACCATATATTTT
abundance: -; v_gene: TRBV7-2; j_gene: TRBJ1-5; d_gene: -; CDR3aa: CASSLDIGTGNQPQHF; CDR3nt: TGTGCCAGCAGCTTAGACATCGGGACGGGCAATCAGCCCCAGCATTTT
abundance: -; v_gene: TRBV15; j_gene: TRBJ2-3; d_gene: TRBD1; CDR3aa: CATSSSDRGIGTDTQYF; CDR3nt: TGTGCCACCAGCTCTTCGGACAGGGGAATTGGCACAGATACGCAGTATTTT
abundance: once; v_gene: TRBV7-2; j_gene: TRBJ2-1; d_gene: TRBD2; CDR3aa: CASSFLAGEGNNEQFF; CDR3nt: TGTGCCAGCAGCTTTCTAGCGGGAGAAGGGAACAATGAGCAGTTCTTC
abundance: -; v_gene: TRBV7-3; j_gene: TRBJ2-2; d_gene: -; CDR3aa: CASSLVAGSGELFF; CDR3nt: TGTGCCAGCAGCTTGGTCGCGGGTTCCGGGGAGCTGTTTTTT
abundance: -; v_gene: TRBV28; j_gene: TRBJ1-1; d_gene: -; CDR3aa: CASSRTRTVNTEAFF; CDR3nt: TGTGCCAGCAGCCGCACTCGGACAGTCAACACTGAAGCTTTCTTT
abundance: -; v_gene: TRBV28; j_gene: TRBJ2-5; d_gene: -; CDR3aa: CASSPRTVHETQYF; CDR3nt: TGTGCCAGCAGTCCGAGGACAGTCCATGAGACCCAGTACTTC
abundance: -; v_gene: TRBV7-3; j_gene: TRBJ1-2; d_gene: -; CDR3aa: CASSLDRASGANGYTF; CDR3nt: TGTGCCAGCAGCTTAGATAGGGCATCTGGAGCGAATGGCTACACCTTC
abundance: -; v_gene: TRBV10-3; j_gene: TRBJ2-1; d_gene: -; CDR3aa: CAISESGAPRYNEQFF; CDR3nt: TGTGCCATCAGTGAGTCTGGTGCCCCACGCTACAATGAGCAGTTCTTC
abundance: once; v_gene: TRBV18; j_gene: TRBJ1-5; d_gene: -; CDR3aa: CASSLPGTGNQPQHF; CDR3nt: TGTGCCAGCTCCCTTCCGGGGACGGGCAATCAGCCCCAGCATTTT
abundance: -; v_gene: TRBV5-6; j_gene: TRBJ2-7; d_gene: -; CDR3aa: CASSSRRIIAYEQYF; CDR3nt: TGTGCCAGCAGCAGTAGACGGATCATTGCCTACGAGCAGTACTTC